This paragraph reports one T cell receptor beta chain. The sample originates from a study of blood T cell repertoires in COVID-19. Study summary: From the United States, Italy and Spain came samples of acute and convalescent COVID-19. The analysed material was cDNA or gDNA that came from T cells, B-cell-depleted T cells, or PBMCs.

The CDR3 has 12 residues. The V end lost 8 bases, the J end lost 8 bases, and 14 bases lay between the germline ends. Per germline, CDR1 KGHDR and CDR2 SFDVKD. In the original analysis: Reference gene primers were amplified, and this amplification served to estimate nucleated cell counts. TCRdb's copy holds only in-frame clones and misses some; the assay was immunoSEQ multiplex PCR. V and J calls and clone size are copied from that table; D and trimming were computed from the DNA. There are over 100,000 clones in the sample; roughly 90% occur only once, and around 5.8% lies in the top ten. The sequence was obtained from a human donor in a cohort sampled during active COVID-19. Sequenced sample: peripheral blood. The rearrangement joins TRBV24-1 to TRBJ1-2, with D possibly TRBD1 on 5 matching bases. CDR3 bases: TGTGCCACCACGCCACCGGGGGACGGCTACACCTTC. Amino acid sequence: CATTPPGDGYTF.